What follows are 15 T cell receptor beta chains derived from one specimen sequenced in a study of cytomegalovirus exposure and HLA in healthy donors (dated by TCRdb to 2016 to 2017). Receptors were amplified or captured by the immunoSEQ multiplex PCR assay. A mixture of 60 forward primers for TCR Vbeta segments and 13 reverse primers for TCR Jbeta segments was used in the multiplex PCR. TCRdb took over this immuneACCESS table, retaining in-frame rearrangements with V and J assigned. Such tables are incomplete; in checked studies, under half of the missing clones stem from an unresolved V gene, and the remainder is unexplained. This sample's listing comprises 25,000 to 30,000 clones. Clones ranked in the top ten supply 0.71% of the sample. Sequencing was carried out using PBMCs. The receptors originated from a man aged 25-40 years in good health and CMV-seronegative.

The V gene is TRBV18, the J gene TRBJ2-2, with D perhaps TRBD2 (6 bases). Per germline, CDR1 KGHSH and CDR2 LQKENI. This CDR3 is 16 amino acids long. Trimming took 0 bases from V and 2 from J, leaving 10 bases between them. The DNA for the CDR3 is TGTGCCAGCTCACCACCGAATAGCGGAAACACCGGGGAGCTGTTTTTT. Protein: CASSPPNSGNTGELFF.

Worth noting for this clone: Germline is not matched at one junction end, which may reflect a read error. The chain is built from TRBV6-4 and TRBJ2-2, with 7 bases matching TRBD2. The CDR3 sequence is 13 residues long. Germline CDR1 is MRHNA and CDR2 is SNTAGT. The CDR3 nucleotides read TGTGCCGGCAGTGCGGGGGACACCGGGGAGCTGTTTTTT. Translating gives CAGSAGDTGELFF.

This chain uses TRBV7-9 with TRBJ2-7; 11 bases map to TRBD1. The V gene's germline CDR1 is SEHNR and CDR2 FQNEAQ (reference sequence). V was pared by 5 bases and J by 5 bases, with 11 bases of the junction left unmatched. The CDR3 extends over 16 amino acids. The CDR3 sequence is CASSAKTGQGGDEQYF. CDR3 coding DNA: TGTGCCAGCAGCGCTAAGACGGGACAGGGGGGTGACGAGCAGTACTTC. Variable domain in full (rest from reference TRBV7-9 and TRBJ2-7): DTGVSQNPRHKITKRGQNVTFRCDPISEHNRLYWYRQTLGQGPEFLTYFQNEAQLEKSRLLSDRFSAERPKGSFSTLEIQRTEQGDSAMYLCASSAKTGQGGDEQYFGPGTRLTVT.

The chain links TRBV9 to TRBJ1-6; D remains ambiguous. The CDR3 spans 13 residues. V was trimmed by 0 bases and J by 9 bases, leaving 7 bases between them. Germline V CDR1 and CDR2: SGDLS, YYNGEE. The CDR3 region is CASSVAGSSPLHF. Here the CDR3 DNA reads TGTGCCAGCAGCGTAGCGGGGAGTTCACCCCTCCACTTT.

This chain uses TRBV5-1 with TRBJ1-1; TRBD1 aligns across 7 bases. Germline V lookup: CDR1 SGHRS, CDR2 YFSETQ. This CDR3 has 14 residues. The J segment lost 1 base and the V segment lost 7 bases, leaving 7 bases of the junction unmatched. CDR3 coding DNA: TGCGCCAGCGGCACCGGGACAGCGAACACTGAAGCTTTCTTT. The encoded protein is CASGTGTANTEAFF.

The chain carries TRBV18 and TRBJ1-5; TRBD1 is a possible D gene (6 bases). CDR3 length equals 17 residues. Germline V lookup: CDR1 KGHSH, CDR2 LQKENI. Trimming removed 4 bases at V and 0 bases at J, with 16 bases between. The CDR3, as DNA: TGTGCCAGCTCACTGGGACACCTACTATATAGCAATCAGCCCCAGCATTTT. It encodes CASSLGHLLYSNQPQHF.

The J gene is TRBJ1-1, the V gene TRBV7-2; 8 bases agree with TRBD1. Germline trimming cut 0 bases from V and 12 bases from J; bases unmatched to any gene: 9. This CDR3 contains 14 residues. CDR1 and CDR2 (germline): SGHTA, FQGNSA. The CDR3 loop is CASSLAVLGQDPFF. The CDR3 DNA sequence: TGTGCCAGCAGCTTAGCAGTGCTGGGACAGGATCCTTTCTTT.

The chain couples TRBV29-1 to TRBJ2-5; D is perhaps TRBD1 (6 bases). Germline V lookup: CDR1 SQVTM, CDR2 ANQGSEA. This CDR3 comprises 12 residues. The CDR3 sequence: CGGRLRGETQYF. CDR3 DNA: TGCGGAGGACGCCTGAGGGGGGAGACCCAGTACTTC.

J is TRBJ1-6 and V is TRBV19; maybe TRBD1 (6 bases). V was cut by 6 bases and J by 6 bases, with 12 bases left in between. Per the germline V gene, CDR1 is LNHDA and CDR2 is SQIVND (reference sequence). CDR3 length equals 14 residues. The CDR3 region is CASSPQGFNSPLHF. The CDR3 DNA sequence: TGTGCCAGTAGCCCACAGGGTTTTAATTCACCCCTCCACTTT.

The chain recombines TRBV27 with TRBJ1-5; possible D gene TRBD1, 6 bases. Germline-derived CDR1 and CDR2 are MNHEY and SMNVEV (reference sequence). CDR3 length equals 15 residues. Trimming took off 5 bases at V and 7 bases at J, with 18 bases between the two ends. The CDR3 loop reads CASSPTQGTGQPQHF. The CDR3 DNA is TGTGCCAGCAGTCCTACACAGGGAACGGGCCAGCCCCAGCATTTT.

The chain recombines TRBV11-3 with TRBJ1-1; D remains unclear. Germline V gene sequence: CDR1 SGHNT, CDR2 YENEEA. V gave up 5 bases and J gave up 2 bases, with 12 bases separating them. CDR3 length equals 14 residues. The CDR3 DNA is TGTGCCAGCAGCCTTTTTGGGCGCAACACTGAAGCTTTCTTT. Translating it yields CASSLFGRNTEAFF.

The chain links TRBV27 to TRBJ1-2, with a weak D call TRBD1 (6 bases). Per the germline V gene, CDR1 is MNHEY and CDR2 is SMNVEV (reference sequence). The CDR3 has 15 amino acids. Trimming pared 0 bases from V and 6 bases from J, leaving 14 bases between. CDR3 DNA: TGTGCCAGCAGTTTATCGAGGGGGGGCGCGGATGGCTACACCTTC. This gives the protein CASSLSRGGADGYTF.

The chain has TRBV13 and TRBJ2-7, with TRBD2 matching over 7 bases. The CDR3 extends over 14 amino acids. Germline V gene data show CDR1 as PRHDT and CDR2 as FYEKMQ (reference sequence). V gave up 3 bases and J gave up 2 bases; unmatched junction bases: 4. CDR3 sequence reads: CASSLGGRAYEQYF. The CDR3 DNA sequence: TGTGCCAGCAGCTTGGGGGGGAGGGCCTACGAGCAGTACTTC.

The chain recombines TRBV7-9 with TRBJ2-3; 7 bases align to TRBD1. The trim removed 1 base at V and 2 bases at J, leaving 3 bases unmatched. This CDR3 has 15 amino acids. Germline V gene sequence: CDR1 SEHNR, CDR2 FQNEAQ (reference sequence). The CDR3 reads CASSLGDRNTDTQYF. The CDR3 bases are TGTGCCAGCAGCTTAGGGGACAGAAACACAGATACGCAGTATTTT. The full variable domain, completed using reference TRBV7-9 and TRBJ2-3, is DTGVSQNPRHKITKRGQNVTFRCDPISEHNRLYWYRQTLGQGPEFLTYFQNEAQLEKSRLLSDRFSAERPKGSFSTLEIQRTEQGDSAMYLCASSLGDRNTDTQYFGPGTRLTVL.

Here the CDR3 DNA reads TGTGCCTGCTATGGGTTCTGGGGGCGCGATCTTGCCTATGGCTACACCTTC. Encoded protein: CACYGFWGRDLAYGYTF. V is TRBV30 and J is TRBJ1-2; the D gene is possibly TRBD1 (6 bases). This CDR3 region has 17 residues. V lost 6 bases and J 4 bases, leaving 27 bases between the germline ends. CDR1 GTSNPN and CDR2 SVGIG come from the germline V gene (reference sequence).